Sequencing of this T cell receptor (beta chain) was carried out in a study of glioma-infiltrating T cells after dendritic cell vaccination. Time point in this sample: after dendritic cell vaccination, including at tumor progression/relapse. Before vaccination, two weeks after the third vaccination, and at progression, PBMC were collected. Data came from immunoSEQ multiplex PCR; TCRdb stores just in-frame clones and leaves some out. The sample carries 50,000 to 75,000 clones, more than 75% recorded once. There are 17 residues in the CDR3. CDR1 is SQVTM, CDR2 ANQGSEA, per germline. The chain uses TRBV29-1 and TRBJ1-1; 9 bases agree with TRBD1. The sample in question was blood, obtained after dendritic cell vaccination. The receptor was isolated from a human donor with glioblastoma. The CDR3 DNA reads as TGCAGATGGGCCGGGACAGGGAGGGGGTGGACGAGGGAAGAAGCTTTCTTT. As protein: CRWAGTGRGWTREEAFF.